This T cell receptor beta chain was sequenced in a study of vaccination and CD4 T cells after COVID-19. Whole-study context: Nasal swab PCR identified SARS-CoV-2 in the convalescent patients, of whom eight to ten were mild and one severe. There were six male and four female convalescents, and two of them were Hispanic. Post-vaccination samples were procured at a median of approximately 72 days following dose two (range 14 to 241). As control conditions, cultures were given either a CEFX pool serving as positive control, an HIV-1 Nef pool, or no peptide at all.

Sequencing of DNA taken from cultured CD4+ T cells relied on the Oncomine TCR Beta short-read assay. One entry per CDR3 protein results from TCRdb running MiXCR on the PCR reads. The table lists about 11,000 distinct CDR3 sequences, 35% to 50% of them singletons, with 29% in the top ten. The germline V gene encodes CDR1 KGHDR and CDR2 SFDVKD. Trimming cost V 1 base and J 5 bases, with 14 bases left between them. The length of the CDR3 is 16 residues. Treatment noted: roughly 10-day PBMC culture with coronavirus spike peptide pools or control peptides (ViraFEST assay). With regard to this clonotype: No antigen is known for it.

V and J are TRBV24-1 and TRBJ2-1; the D gene could be TRBD1 or TRBD2 (6 bases each). This clonotype originated in a human donor who had recovered from COVID-19. The sample was CD4+ T cells from blood, cultured in vitro. CDR3: CATSDLFRGGNNEQFF. The CDR3 region has the DNA TGTGCCACCAGTGATTTATTCAGGGGCGGGAACAATGAGCAGTTCTTC.